Listed below are T cell receptor beta chains from one sample, sequenced in a study of brain T cells in children with intractable seizures. The table came from immunoSEQ multiplex PCR; TCRdb's copy has only in-frame clones and leaves some out. The table has 80,000 or so clones, 90% to 95% seen once. The input for sequencing was peripheral blood, taken at surgery. Source of these receptors: a boy less than two years old with tuberous sclerosis and intractable seizures. The conserved cysteine and the conserved F or W are not part of the CDR3 here.

cdr3_aa: ASSLGRSRGGELF; v_call: TRBV5-4; j_call: TRBJ2-2
cdr3_aa: ASSVSFRRLGTATLNYGYT; v_call: TRBV9; j_call: TRBJ1-2
cdr3_aa: ASSLGDRAQDQPQH; v_call: TRBV7-9; j_call: TRBJ1-5
cdr3_aa: ASSSGSDRGYPYEQY; v_call: TRBV5-8; j_call: TRBJ2-7
cdr3_aa: ASSPQGRVYEQY; v_call: TRBV6-5; j_call: TRBJ2-7
cdr3_aa: ASSVWAVGYGYT; v_call: TRBV9; j_call: TRBJ1-2
cdr3_aa: ASSAPAGGPLNEQF; v_call: TRBV6-1; j_call: TRBJ2-1
cdr3_aa: ASSHVGEETQY; v_call: TRBV23-1; j_call: TRBJ2-5
cdr3_aa: ASSLVAGDEQY; v_call: TRBV7-9; j_call: TRBJ2-7
cdr3_aa: ASSLGQGTRRSSYEQY; v_call: TRBV5-4; j_call: TRBJ2-7
cdr3_aa: AISGSKAGREPGGVNEQF; v_call: TRBV10-3; j_call: TRBJ2-1
cdr3_aa: SVVRPDSYNEQF; v_call: TRBV29-1; j_call: TRBJ2-1
cdr3_aa: ASGLVLAGDTDTQY; v_call: TRBV12-5; j_call: TRBJ2-3
cdr3_aa: ASSLVAQGNYEQY; v_call: TRBV7-2; j_call: TRBJ2-7
cdr3_aa: ASSQRETQY; v_call: TRBV3-1/TRBV3-2; j_call: TRBJ2-5
cdr3_aa: ASSEESGSTDTQY; v_call: TRBV6-1; j_call: TRBJ2-3
cdr3_aa: ASSIGSGGHGYT; v_call: TRBV19; j_call: TRBJ1-2
cdr3_aa: ASSGEGFGSPGTQY; v_call: TRBV11-3; j_call: TRBJ2-3
cdr3_aa: ASSGKGYGYT; v_call: TRBV27; j_call: TRBJ1-2
cdr3_aa: ASSVRAQPYGYT; v_call: TRBV9; j_call: TRBJ1-2
cdr3_aa: ASTGLAGVYEQY; v_call: TRBV2; j_call: TRBJ2-7
cdr3_aa: ASSFDEGLRNTEAF; v_call: TRBV7-8; j_call: TRBJ1-1
cdr3_aa: ASSFNYEQY; v_call: TRBV6-5; j_call: TRBJ2-7
cdr3_aa: ASSRGSGTGEGTQY; v_call: TRBV2; j_call: TRBJ2-3
cdr3_aa: ASSEALAYIANFLGYT; v_call: TRBV2; j_call: TRBJ1-2
cdr3_aa: ASSPSTGTSGYNEQF; v_call: TRBV28; j_call: TRBJ2-1
cdr3_aa: ASSLVPRSYEQY; v_call: TRBV11-2; j_call: TRBJ2-7
cdr3_aa: ASSWSGGVETQY; v_call: TRBV5-1; j_call: TRBJ2-5
cdr3_aa: ATSRDDGTALYEQY; v_call: TRBV15; j_call: TRBJ2-7
cdr3_aa: ASSSSKGQDLYEQY; v_call: TRBV7-9; j_call: TRBJ2-7
cdr3_aa: ACIGANTNEQF; v_call: TRBV30; j_call: TRBJ2-1
cdr3_aa: ASSDSGQGASPLH; v_call: TRBV6-4; j_call: TRBJ1-6
cdr3_aa: ASRRLVHTGELF; v_call: TRBV10-2; j_call: TRBJ2-2
cdr3_aa: ASSFLAGVRTGELF; v_call: TRBV11-3; j_call: TRBJ2-2
cdr3_aa: ASSEPRQEYNIQY; v_call: TRBV2; j_call: TRBJ2-4
cdr3_aa: ASRTGQQETQY; v_call: TRBV19; j_call: TRBJ2-5
cdr3_aa: ASSLRGKGPYEQY; v_call: TRBV7-9; j_call: TRBJ2-7
cdr3_aa: ASRRQGFDYGYT; v_call: TRBV6-5; j_call: TRBJ1-2
cdr3_aa: ASRPGNPDTQY; v_call: TRBV12-2; j_call: TRBJ2-3
cdr3_aa: ASSLRLGLASSKQF; v_call: TRBV5-5; j_call: TRBJ2-1
cdr3_aa: ATSDLGRIYGYT; v_call: TRBV24-1; j_call: TRBJ1-2
cdr3_aa: ASSQVAGLYTEAF; v_call: TRBV4-1; j_call: TRBJ1-1
cdr3_aa: ASSRSTPSGHTDTQY; v_call: TRBV4-1; j_call: TRBJ2-3
cdr3_aa: NDRVSGANVLT; v_call: TRBV21-1; j_call: TRBJ2-6
cdr3_aa: ASSPTRPGLAGDEQY; v_call: TRBV6-6; j_call: TRBJ2-7
cdr3_aa: AISETVRGSGYT; v_call: TRBV10-3; j_call: TRBJ1-2
cdr3_aa: ASSLARGISYEQY; v_call: TRBV7-8; j_call: TRBJ2-7
cdr3_aa: ASSLSYWGGAQNQPQH; v_call: TRBV27; j_call: TRBJ1-5
cdr3_aa: ASSRDYGYT; v_call: TRBV5-6; j_call: TRBJ1-2
cdr3_aa: ASSDPGQVVWY; v_call: TRBV6-1; j_call: TRBJ2-7
cdr3_aa: AWSGQEFNYGYT; v_call: TRBV30; j_call: TRBJ1-2
cdr3_aa: ASSQDSSTDPYWGPEAF; v_call: TRBV3-1/TRBV3-2; j_call: TRBJ1-1